This TCR beta chain comes out of a study of regulatory T cells in long-lasting Graves disease. Study in general: For under 3 months, newly diagnosed Graves' patients had been taking antithyroid drugs.

The V gene end was trimmed by 6 bases and the J gene end by 5 bases; junction bases not matched to a gene: 7. Germline CDR1 and CDR2: SEHNR and FQNEAQ (reference sequence). The CDR3 contains 14 residues. Time point: newly diagnosed GD, antithyroid drugs for less than 3 months. RNA isolated from PBMCs was used to make the TCR library. An endocrinology unit in Xi'an, China, supplied the patients. Each patient gave approximately 8.8 milliliters of EDTA-anticoagulated peripheral blood. TCR beta libraries were built with iRepertoire HTBI primers and Arm-PCR of CDR3 regions. MiXCR, run by TCRdb on the multiplex PCR reads, gives a single entry per CDR3 protein. This sample has 550,000 to 600,000 distinct CDR3 sequences; about 16% occur once, and the top ten carry 9.5% to 15%. The same specimen was also included in a second study, on T cells in Graves' hyperthyroidism and ophthalmopathy. From that paper: RT-PCR in the first round (using the HTBI primer set) targeted the TCR CDR3.

The chain uses TRBV7-9 and TRBJ2-5; the match to TRBD1 covers 9 bases. This specimen consisted of peripheral blood mononuclear cells (PBMCs), obtained at new diagnosis, from a patient treated with antithyroid drugs. The origin of this receptor is a man younger than 35 with Graves disease. CDR3 sequence: CASRKQGAGETQYF. CDR3 nucleotide sequence: TGTGCCAGCAGGAAACAGGGGGCCGGGGAGACCCAGTACTTC.